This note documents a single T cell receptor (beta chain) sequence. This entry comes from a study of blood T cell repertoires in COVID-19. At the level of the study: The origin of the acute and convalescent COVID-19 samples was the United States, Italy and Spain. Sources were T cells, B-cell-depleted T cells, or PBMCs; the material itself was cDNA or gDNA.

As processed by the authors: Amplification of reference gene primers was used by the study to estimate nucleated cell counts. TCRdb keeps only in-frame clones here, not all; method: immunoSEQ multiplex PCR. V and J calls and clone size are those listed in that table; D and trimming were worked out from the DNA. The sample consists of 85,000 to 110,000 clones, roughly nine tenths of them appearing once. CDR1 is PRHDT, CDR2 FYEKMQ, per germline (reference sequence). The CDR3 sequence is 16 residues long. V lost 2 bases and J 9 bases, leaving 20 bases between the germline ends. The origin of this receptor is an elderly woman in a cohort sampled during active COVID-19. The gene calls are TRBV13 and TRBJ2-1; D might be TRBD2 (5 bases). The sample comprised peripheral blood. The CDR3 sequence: CASSLRVGFGGGEQFF. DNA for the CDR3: TGTGCCAGCAGCTTAAGGGTGGGGTTCGGAGGAGGTGAGCAGTTCTTC.